The entry below gives a single TCR beta chain sequence along with its context. Its specificity is unknown. Germline V lookup: CDR1 WNHNN, CDR2 SYGVQD (reference sequence). The V and J ends lost 0 bases and 7 bases respectively, with 7 bases between them. There are 13 residues in the CDR3. Here immunoSEQ multiplex PCR was the method, and the copy in TCRdb shows in-frame clones only, minus some. The table records tens of thousands of clones, approximately 76% of them present only once. These data belong to a study of radiotherapy plus CTLA-4 blockade in lung cancer. Broader study findings: An expansion of tumor-derived TCR clones occurred in blood after radiotherapy plus ipilimumab.

Source: peripheral blood, taken from a patient treated with radiotherapy plus ipilimumab. This chain connects TRBV10-1 to TRBJ2-1; D remains ambiguous. This receptor was identified in a human donor with non-small cell lung cancer who had a complete response to radiotherapy plus ipilimumab. CDR3 loop: CASSESLRNEQFF. CDR3 in DNA: TGCGCCAGCAGTGAGTCTCTCCGGAATGAGCAGTTCTTC.